Listed below are T cell receptor beta chains from one sample, sequenced in a study of shared clonotypes between healthy human individuals. Repertoires were generated with immunoSEQ multiplex PCR, while TCRdb's copy carries only in-frame clones and drops some. The sample lists about 470,000 clones; around 79% were seen once. Sequenced input: PBMCs. The receptors here all came from a woman in her 40s in good health. Some clones in this sample may be carry-over from other donors' samples. Each CDR3 is given with its conserved first and last residue. The D gene is left open where the match is weak. A row's size may be missing; if present it is once, few, many or a size class.

abundance	v_gene	d_gene	j_gene	CDR3aa	CDR3nt
NA	TRBV18	NA	TRBJ2-5	CASSLSLQAGQETQYF	TGTGCCAGCTCACTTAGCCTACAGGCAGGTCAAGAGACCCAGTACTTC
NA	TRBV7-2	TRBD2	TRBJ2-7	CASSLEAGGPYEQYF	TGTGCCAGCAGCTTAGAAGCGGGAGGACCCTACGAGCAGTACTTC
NA	TRBV28	TRBD1	TRBJ1-2	CASINGQGLRGYTF	TGTGCCAGCATTAACGGACAGGGTCTACGTGGCTACACCTTC
once	TRBV5-4	TRBD1	TRBJ1-2	CASSSGTGLNYGYTF	TGTGCCAGCAGCTCTGGGACAGGGTTGAACTATGGCTACACCTTC
NA	TRBV28	NA	TRBJ1-2	CASSPPRGSGNYGYTF	TGTGCCAGCAGCCCGCCACGAGGGTCGGGTAACTATGGCTACACCTTC
NA	TRBV5-1	NA	TRBJ2-1	CASSYRLGPNEQFF	TGCGCCAGCAGCTACCGACTGGGCCCCAATGAGCAGTTCTTC
NA	TRBV28	TRBD1	TRBJ2-7	CASGTGALSYEQYF	TGTGCCAGCGGGACAGGGGCCCTATCCTACGAGCAGTACTTC
once	TRBV4-1	NA	TRBJ2-2	CASSQGWGYTGELFF	TGCGCCAGCAGCCAAGGGTGGGGGTACACCGGGGAGCTGTTTTTT
NA	TRBV11-2	NA	TRBJ1-2	CASSLQVGGYGYTF	TGTGCCAGCAGCTTGCAGGTTGGGGGATACGGCTACACCTTC
NA	TRBV7-2	TRBD2	TRBJ2-1	CASSPRNKREASYNEQFF	TGTGCCAGCAGCCCCCGAAATAAGCGGGAGGCCTCCTACAATGAGCAGTTCTTC
NA	TRBV7-9	NA	TRBJ2-7	CASSLSGGLSYEQYF	TGTGCCAGCAGCTTATCAGGGGGGCTGTCCTACGAGCAGTACTTC
NA	TRBV6-1	NA	TRBJ1-1	CASSLNLLTEAFF	TGTGCCAGCTCCCTTAACTTATTGACTGAAGCTTTCTTT
many	TRBV28	TRBD1	TRBJ1-4	CASSEAPGQGREKLFF	TGTGCCAGCAGTGAAGCCCCGGGACAGGGTAGGGAAAAACTGTTTTTT
NA	TRBV15	NA	TRBJ2-5	CATSPQVGKETQYF	TGTGCCACCAGCCCCCAGGTTGGGAAAGAGACCCAGTACTTC
NA	TRBV30	NA	TRBJ2-7	CAWQPWRSSYEQYF	TGTGCCTGGCAGCCATGGAGGAGCTCCTACGAGCAGTACTTC
NA	TRBV20-1	NA	TRBJ2-5	CSASNQETQYF	TGCAGTGCTAGCAATCAAGAGACCCAGTACTTC
NA	TRBV7-9	NA	TRBJ2-1	CASSLMGTGDEQFF	TGTGCCAGCAGCTTAATGGGGACGGGGGATGAGCAGTTCTTC
NA	TRBV11-2	NA	TRBJ2-2	CASSLAGAGELFF	TGTGCCAGCAGCTTAGCGGGCGCCGGGGAGCTGTTTTTT
NA	TRBV4-3	NA	TRBJ2-2	CASSQAPSGLLSGELFF	TGCGCCAGCAGCCAAGCTCCGAGTGGGCTCCTTAGCGGGGAGCTGTTTTTT
few	TRBV28	NA	TRBJ2-7	CASSLKFGRTYEQYF	TGTGCCAGCAGTTTAAAGTTTGGACGCACCTACGAGCAGTACTTC
many	TRBV19	NA	TRBJ2-1	CASSIGHRVANEQFF	TGTGCCAGTAGTATAGGCCACAGGGTGGCAAATGAGCAGTTCTTC
NA	TRBV19	TRBD2	TRBJ2-5	CASRKTGASGSKETQYF	TGTGCCAGTAGGAAAACCGGGGCTAGCGGGTCAAAAGAGACCCAGTACTTC
NA	TRBV11-3	TRBD2	TRBJ2-2	CASSPGLANTGELFF	TGTGCCAGCAGCCCGGGACTAGCGAACACCGGGGAGCTGTTTTTT
NA	TRBV19	NA	TRBJ2-2	CASSIGSGYTGELFF	TGTGCCAGTAGTATCGGTTCGGGTTACACCGGGGAGCTGTTTTTT
many	TRBV6-4	TRBD2	TRBJ2-1	CASSASGSSYNEQFF	TGTGCCAGCAGTGCTAGCGGGAGCTCCTACAATGAGCAGTTCTTC
NA	TRBV10-2	NA	TRBJ2-7	CASRLTGHQNDYEQYF	TGCGCCAGCAGGCTGACAGGACACCAAAACGACTACGAGCAGTACTTC
NA	TRBV30	TRBD1	TRBJ1-1	CAWSAGTGGKEKKLHAEAFF	TGTGCCTGGAGTGCCGGGACAGGGGGCAAGGAAAAAAAACTCCACGCTGAAGCTTTCTTT
NA	TRBV11-2	NA	TRBJ2-7	CASSLETAGRGSYEQYF	TGTGCCAGCAGCTTAGAAACTGCCGGCCGGGGCTCCTACGAGCAGTACTTC
NA	TRBV4-1	TRBD2	TRBJ2-1	CASSPNARGSGRGSYNEQFF	TGCGCCAGCAGCCCCAACGCCAGGGGGAGCGGGAGGGGATCCTACAATGAGCAGTTCTTC
NA	TRBV29-1	TRBD2	TRBJ2-1	CSVLGLADSYNEQFF	TGCAGCGTTCTAGGACTAGCCGACTCCTACAATGAGCAGTTCTTC
NA	TRBV18	NA	TRBJ1-3	CASSPPAGAGGNTIYF	TGTGCCAGCTCACCCCCCGCCGGGGCAGGGGGAAACACCATATATTTT